Shown below are 12 T cell receptor beta chains from a single sample sequenced in a study of blood T cell repertoires in COVID-19. The table came from immunoSEQ multiplex PCR; TCRdb's copy has only in-frame clones and leaves some out. The sample carries around 97,000 clones, 89% recorded once. Sample: peripheral blood. The receptors derive from a woman at least 80 years old in a cohort sampled during active COVID-19.

The rearrangement joins TRBV6-5 to TRBJ2-7; TRBD2 aligns across 7 bases. The germline gives CDR1 MNHEY, CDR2 SVGAGI. The CDR3 covers 16 residues. The J segment lost 0 bases and the V segment lost 4 bases, leaving 9 bases of the junction unmatched. In DNA, the CDR3 is TGTGCCAGCAGTTCCCCAGCGGGACGACCCTCCTACGAGCAGTACTTC. The encoded protein is CASSSPAGRPSYEQYF.

The rearrangement uses TRBV9 and TRBJ1-1; D is possibly TRBD1 (6 bases). This CDR3 is built from 15 residues. Germline CDR1 is SGDLS and CDR2 is YYNGEE. Trimming removed 3 bases from V and 4 bases from J, with 16 bases in between. The CDR3 loop reads CASSAVRGGGTEAFF. CDR3 nucleotide sequence: TGTGCCAGCAGCGCCGTCAGGGGTGGGGGCACTGAAGCTTTCTTT.

This clone was recorded a few times. The chain carries TRBV2 and TRBJ2-3; 11 bases line up with TRBD2. CDR1 and CDR2 (germline): SNHLY, FYNNEI. Losses at the gene ends were 6 bases for V and 3 bases for J; bases not matched to a gene: 8. The CDR3 is made up of 16 amino acids. This chain's CDR3 is CASRALAGGPTDTQYF. The CDR3 nucleotides read TGTGCCAGCAGAGCCTTAGCGGGGGGGCCGACAGATACGCAGTATTTT.

The count of this clone is one. Other nucleotide sequences from this sample produce the same CDR3. The rearrangement links TRBV28 to TRBJ1-2, with a weak D call TRBD1 (6 bases). V lost 2 bases, J lost 2 bases, and 9 bases lay in between. This CDR3 is built from 14 residues. Germline V lookup: CDR1 MDHEN, CDR2 SYDVKM. Written as DNA, the CDR3 is TGTGCCAGCAGTTTAGGGGGGGCCAACTATGGCTACACCTTC. As protein: CASSLGGANYGYTF.

V is TRBV3-1 (or the pseudogene TRBV3-2) and J is TRBJ2-3; 9 nucleotides align to TRBD2. The CDR3 is 15 residues long. The germline V gene encodes CDR1 LGHDT and CDR2 YNNKEL (reference sequence). J gave up 2 bases and V 6 bases, and 6 bases lay outside the gene matches. DNA of the CDR3: TGTGCCAGCAGACATAGCGGGGGAATCACAGATACGCAGTATTTT. This encodes CASRHSGGITDTQYF.

The V and J genes are TRBV10-2 and TRBJ1-6; D possibly corresponds to TRBD1 (6 bases). CDR3 size: 13 residues. V was clipped by 7 bases and J by 8 bases, with 12 bases between them. Per the germline V gene, CDR1 is WSHSY and CDR2 is SAAADI. In DNA, the CDR3 is TGCGCCAGCAACCGAGGGGGGGATTCACCCCTCCACTTT. It yields the protein CASNRGGDSPLHF.

This sequence joins TRBV7-8 and TRBJ2-3, with D possibly matching TRBD1 (6 bases). This CDR3 has 14 amino acids. Germline values: CDR1 SGHVS, CDR2 FQNEAQ. Trimming removed 1 base from V and 6 bases from J, with 11 bases in between. For the CDR3, the DNA is TGTGCCAGCAGCTTAGTCAGGGGCGCGGATACGCAGTATTTT. It translates to CASSLVRGADTQYF.

The rearrangement joins TRBV28 to TRBJ1-2; no firm D call. CDR3 length: 14 residues. Germline values: CDR1 MDHEN, CDR2 SYDVKM. V was clipped by 6 bases and J by 8 bases, with 19 bases between them. The DNA of the CDR3 is TGTGCCAGCAGCCTCATTACGGGTACTTGGGGCTACACCTTC. Residues: CASSLITGTWGYTF.

The genes are TRBV18 and TRBJ2-2; D might be TRBD1 (5 bases). Between the trimmed V and J ends, which lost 6 bases and 1 base, there was a span of 9 bases. CDR3 length: 14 residues. The germline CDR1 and CDR2 sequences are KGHSH and LQKENI. The CDR3 region is CASSQDRNTGELFF. In DNA, the CDR3 is TGTGCCAGCTCTCAAGACAGGAACACCGGGGAGCTGTTTTTT.

CDR3 region: CASSESQDTQYF. CDR3 coding DNA: TGCGCCAGCAGTGAGTCCCAAGATACGCAGTATTTT. The V call is TRBV10-1, the J call TRBJ2-3; D unclear. V was shortened by 0 bases and J by 5 bases, with 3 bases between the two germline ends. Germline CDR1 reads WNHNN; CDR2 reads SYGVQD (reference sequence). The CDR3 has 12 amino acids.

The rearrangement uses TRBV6-2 or TRBV6-3 and TRBJ2-3, with TRBD2 as a possible D gene (6 bases). V shed 4 bases and J shed 6 bases, with 20 bases lying between them. CDR3 size: 16 residues. From germline, CDR1 is MNHEY and CDR2 SVGEGT. The CDR3 sequence: CASSSAQATGVDTQYF. DNA for the CDR3: TGTGCCAGCAGTTCCGCCCAAGCCACGGGAGTGGATACGCAGTATTTT.

The chain is built from TRBV6-4 and TRBJ1-6, with D perhaps matching TRBD1 (6 bases). Germline lookup yields CDR1 MRHNA and CDR2 SNTAGT. The V gene lost 3 bases and the J gene lost 10 bases, with 13 bases spanning the gap. CDR3 length: 14 amino acids. As DNA, the CDR3 is TGTGCCAGCAGTGAAGCAGGGGTAGGGTCACCCCTCCACTTT. Translation: CASSEAGVGSPLHF.